This T cell receptor (beta chain) stems from a study of CD8 T cells in ankylosing spondylitis. General study results and limits: Ankylosing spondylitis blood seemed to carry a telltale TCR beta motif made of seven or eight highly homologous variants.

The V end was cut by 5 bases, the J end by 2 bases, with 13 bases between. Germline values: CDR1 SEHNR, CDR2 FQNEAQ (reference sequence). This CDR3 has 14 amino acids. This clonotype was counted between two and nine times. Its antigen is unknown. TCRdb passed the 5' RACE reads through MiXCR, listing each CDR3 protein once. Here the sample spans 100,000 to 150,000 distinct CDR3 sequences, roughly 17% being singletons. The V gene is TRBV7-9, the J gene TRBJ2-7; TRBD1 is a possible D gene (7 bases). The source is a male donor with ankylosing spondylitis. The sample taken for sequencing was blood, either unsorted or a sorted T cell fraction (not recorded which). The CDR3 DNA reads as TGTGCCAGCAGCGGCGGGACAGTCACCTACGAGCAGTACTTC. Residues: CASSGGTVTYEQYF.